This is a list of T cell receptor beta chains from one sample in a study of T-cell reconstitution after alpha-beta-depleted transplantation in children. TCRdb itself ran the PCR reads through MiXCR, one entry per CDR3 protein. The table lists 70,000 to 95,000 distinct CDR3 sequences, around 15% of them singletons. The input for sequencing was PBMCs, mostly from graft donor cells, taken 180 days after TCRalphabeta/CD19-depleted stem cell transplant. These TCRs come from a male patient aged 2-9 years who had a stem cell transplant for acute lymphoblastic leukemia, so the T cells may come from the graft donor. Each CDR3 is given with its conserved first and last residue. Each record gives: D gene, CDR3 length, V gene, clone size, J gene, CDR3 protein, CDR3 DNA. D genes are given only for firm matches. The listing skips clone size in some rows; elsewhere it reads once, few, many or a size class.

D gene: NA
CDR3 length: 15
V gene: TRBV24-1
clone size: NA
J gene: TRBJ1-1
CDR3 protein: CATSDSATGNTEAFF
CDR3 DNA: TGTGCCACCAGTGATTCGGCTACAGGGAACACTGAAGCTTTCTTT

D gene: TRBD1
CDR3 length: 11
V gene: TRBV20-1
clone size: few
J gene: TRBJ2-7
CDR3 protein: CSADDRVEQYF
CDR3 DNA: TGCAGTGCGGACGACAGGGTTGAGCAGTACTTC

D gene: TRBD1
CDR3 length: 14
V gene: TRBV10-3
clone size: NA
J gene: TRBJ2-1
CDR3 protein: CAISRDRVRNEQFF
CDR3 DNA: TGTGCCATCAGTAGGGACAGGGTCAGAAATGAGCAGTTCTTC

D gene: NA
CDR3 length: 14
V gene: TRBV16
clone size: many
J gene: TRBJ2-2
CDR3 protein: CASSQMFNPGELFF
CDR3 DNA: TGTGCCAGCAGCCAAATGTTTAACCCCGGGGAGCTGTTTTTT

D gene: NA
CDR3 length: 16
V gene: TRBV7-9
clone size: few
J gene: TRBJ1-5
CDR3 protein: CASSSLGWRDNQPQHF
CDR3 DNA: TGTGCCAGCAGCTCCCTCGGGTGGAGAGACAATCAGCCCCAGCATTTT

D gene: NA
CDR3 length: 14
V gene: TRBV7-9
clone size: NA
J gene: TRBJ2-4
CDR3 protein: CASSLTRKKNIQYF
CDR3 DNA: TGTGCCAGCAGCTTAACCAGGAAGAAAAACATTCAGTACTTC

D gene: TRBD1
CDR3 length: 17
V gene: TRBV5-1
clone size: NA
J gene: TRBJ2-4
CDR3 protein: CASSSPGQGATKNIQYF
CDR3 DNA: TGCGCCAGCAGCTCACCGGGACAGGGGGCGACCAAAAACATTCAGTACTTC

D gene: TRBD1
CDR3 length: 12
V gene: TRBV9
clone size: NA
J gene: TRBJ1-1
CDR3 protein: CASGSPTSGGFF
CDR3 DNA: TGTGCCAGTGGGTCGCCCACATCAGGGGGCTTCTTT

D gene: TRBD2
CDR3 length: 17
V gene: TRBV7-2
clone size: many
J gene: TRBJ2-5
CDR3 protein: CASSLVGFTSGTETQYF
CDR3 DNA: TGTGCCAGCAGCTTAGTTGGTTTCACTAGCGGAACAGAGACCCAGTACTTC

D gene: NA
CDR3 length: 11
V gene: TRBV12-3/TRBV12-4
clone size: few
J gene: TRBJ1-1
CDR3 protein: CASSFLAEAFF
CDR3 DNA: TGTGCCAGCAGTTTTTTAGCTGAAGCTTTCTTT

D gene: TRBD1
CDR3 length: 16
V gene: TRBV11-2
clone size: few
J gene: TRBJ2-3
CDR3 protein: CASSLRWDRGRDTQYF
CDR3 DNA: TGTGCCAGCAGCTTAAGATGGGACAGGGGGCGAGATACGCAGTATTTT

D gene: NA
CDR3 length: 13
V gene: TRBV27
clone size: NA
J gene: TRBJ1-5
CDR3 protein: CASSFQGNQPQHF
CDR3 DNA: TGTGCCAGCAGTTTTCAAGGTAATCAGCCCCAGCATTTT

D gene: NA
CDR3 length: 14
V gene: TRBV7-2
clone size: NA
J gene: TRBJ1-4
CDR3 protein: CASSLASDNEKLFF
CDR3 DNA: TGTGCCAGCAGCTTAGCTTCAGATAATGAAAAACTGTTTTTT

D gene: TRBD2
CDR3 length: 14
V gene: TRBV5-1
clone size: few
J gene: TRBJ2-7
CDR3 protein: CASSREGGWYEQYF
CDR3 DNA: TGCGCCAGCAGCCGGGAGGGAGGCTGGTACGAGCAGTACTTC

D gene: NA
CDR3 length: 15
V gene: TRBV5-1
clone size: few
J gene: TRBJ2-1
CDR3 protein: CASSVLSGSYSEQFF
CDR3 DNA: TGCGCCAGCAGCGTACTAAGCGGCTCCTACAGTGAGCAGTTCTTC

D gene: NA
CDR3 length: 16
V gene: TRBV6-2/TRBV6-3
clone size: few
J gene: TRBJ2-3
CDR3 protein: CASRPTGGPGTDTQYF
CDR3 DNA: TGTGCCAGCCGCCCAACCGGGGGGCCCGGCACAGATACGCAGTATTTT

D gene: NA
CDR3 length: 13
V gene: TRBV7-2
clone size: NA
J gene: TRBJ2-1
CDR3 protein: CASREGWGNEQFF
CDR3 DNA: TGTGCCAGCCGCGAAGGGTGGGGGAATGAGCAGTTCTTC

D gene: NA
CDR3 length: 13
V gene: TRBV6-1
clone size: many
J gene: TRBJ2-2
CDR3 protein: CASRAFPTGELFF
CDR3 DNA: TGTGCCAGCAGGGCGTTTCCCACCGGGGAGCTGTTTTTT